These 24 T cell receptor beta chains originate from one sample sequenced in a study of identical twins. TCRdb reprocessed the 5' RACE reads with MiXCR, giving one entry per CDR3 protein. The sample carries roughly 570,000 distinct CDR3 sequences, just under 10% recorded once. These same data were also listed under a study on yellow fever vaccine responses in identical twins.

Specimen: PBMCs. Receptors were obtained from a woman aged 18-30 years in good health.

The rearrangement joins TRBV24-1 to TRBJ2-7; D is uncertain. Germline V CDR1 and CDR2: KGHDR, SFDVKD. The CDR3 is 12 amino acids. Trimming took 3 bases from V and 10 from J, leaving 12 bases between them. The CDR3 nucleotides are TGTGCCACCAGTGATCGCGTCAGCCGCCAGTACTTC. Protein: CATSDRVSRQYF.

This clonotype was seen ten or more times. The chain uses TRBV9 and TRBJ2-2, with D unresolved. The CDR3 has 14 amino acids. Germline-derived CDR1 and CDR2 are SGDLS and YYNGEE. V lost 5 bases to trimming and J lost 6 bases, with 14 bases between them. The CDR3 nucleotides read TGTGCCAGCAGACCCAACCAGGCGGCCGGGGAGCTGTTTTTT. Its protein product is CASRPNQAAGELFF.

This chain joins TRBV20-1 and TRBJ2-7; a possible D gene is TRBD2 (5 bases). Trimming left V 1 base short and J 3 bases short, with 10 bases between. Germline lookup yields CDR1 DFQATT and CDR2 SNEGSKA (reference sequence). The CDR3 is made up of 13 amino acids. CDR3 in DNA: TGCAGTGCTAGAGCTCCAGAGGGCTACGAGCAGTACTTC. It translates to CSARAPEGYEQYF.

A few counts support this clonotype. V gene TRBV28 combines with J gene TRBJ2-5; 8 nucleotides align to TRBD2. Germline-derived CDR1 and CDR2 are MDHEN and SYDVKM. V shed 8 bases and J 4 bases; nucleotides not matched to a gene: 15. CDR3 length equals 16 residues. DNA for the CDR3: TGTGCCAGCTACGGACTAGCAGATCCAAAGGGAGAGACCCAGTACTTC. Encoded protein: CASYGLADPKGETQYF.

The chain is built from TRBV5-6 and TRBJ2-1, with 10 bases identical to TRBD2. Germline CDR1 is SGHDT and CDR2 is YYEEEE. The CDR3 length is 16 residues. V lost 3 bases to trimming and J lost 0 bases; unmatched junction nucleotides: 3. CDR3 in DNA: TGTGCCAGCAGCTCAATAGCGGGAGGCTCCTACAATGAGCAGTTCTTC. Protein sequence: CASSSIAGGSYNEQFF.

In this sample, this clonotype turned up a few times. This chain uses TRBV6-5 with TRBJ2-4, with 8 bases aligning to TRBD1. V shed 3 bases, J shed 7 bases, and the junction held 8 bases outside the gene matches. Germline V gene sequence: CDR1 MNHEY, CDR2 SVGAGI. This CDR3 is 15 amino acids long. The CDR3, as DNA: TGTGCCAGCAGTTATTACACGGACAGGGCTAACATTCAGTACTTC. Amino acid sequence: CASSYYTDRANIQYF.

This clonotype was counted only a few times. J is TRBJ1-1 and V is TRBV3-1; D is unclear. The CDR3 extends over 14 amino acids. Trimming pared 2 bases from V and 0 bases from J, leaving 7 bases between. Germline CDR1 reads LGHDT; CDR2 reads YNNKEL (reference sequence). CDR3 loop: CASSQSTLNTEAFF. In DNA form, the CDR3 reads TGTGCCAGCAGCCAATCGACGTTGAACACTGAAGCTTTCTTT.

The gene calls are TRBV11-2 and TRBJ2-5, with 11 bases matching TRBD1. Germline CDR1 is SGHAT and CDR2 is FQNNGV. The CDR3 sequence is 17 residues long. With V trimmed by 4 bases and J by 3 bases, 10 bases remained unmatched. In DNA form, the CDR3 reads TGTGCCAGCAGCTCTTTTGGACAGGGGGCTAACAAAGAGACCCAGTACTTC. Amino acids: CASSSFGQGANKETQYF. The whole variable domain, filled in from reference TRBV11-2 and TRBJ2-5, reads EAGVAQSPRYKIIEKRQSVAFWCNPISGHATLYWYQQILGQGPKLLIQFQNNGVVDDSQLPKDRFSAERLKGVDSTLKIQPAKLEDSAVYLCASSSFGQGANKETQYFGPGTRLLVL.

This clonotype was seen a few times. The chain links TRBV7-6 to TRBJ2-2, with 7 bases lining up with TRBD2. The CDR3 runs 16 residues. The V and J ends lost 5 bases and 0 bases, in that order; junction bases with no gene match: 6. Germline V gives CDR1 SGHVS, CDR2 FNYEAQ. CDR3 nucleotides: TGTGCCAGCAGCCCCTGGGGGGGTACGAACACCGGGGAGCTGTTTTTT. Protein product: CASSPWGGTNTGELFF.

This chain links TRBV20-1 with TRBJ2-5, with D unresolved. This CDR3 region has 15 residues. CDR1 and CDR2 (germline): DFQATT, SNEGSKA (reference sequence). The V end lost 0 bases, the J end lost 1 base, and 12 bases lay between the germline ends. The CDR3 nucleotides are TGCAGTGCTAGAGATGTTAAGGCAATCCAAGAGACCCAGTACTTC. Protein sequence: CSARDVKAIQETQYF.

Ten or more counts support this clonotype. The rearrangement links TRBV29-1 to TRBJ2-1, with a tentative D call TRBD2 (6 bases). The V gene's germline CDR1 is SQVTM and CDR2 ANQGSEA. This CDR3 has 13 amino acids. The germline V and J ends were trimmed by 6 bases and 6 bases, with 15 bases remaining between them. The DNA for the CDR3 is TGCAGCGTCGTTTTTACTAGCAGCAATGAGCAGTTCTTC. Amino acid sequence: CSVVFTSSNEQFF.

There are many counts of this clonotype. V and J are TRBV18 and TRBJ2-7; 9 bases are a match to TRBD1. Germline loops: CDR1 KGHSH, CDR2 LQKENI. Unmatched junction bases numbered 7, after V lost 3 bases and J lost 4 bases. CDR3 length equals 15 residues. The CDR3 spells CASSPGTGSLYEQYF. In DNA, the CDR3 is TGTGCCAGCTCACCTGGGACAGGGTCTCTATACGAGCAGTACTTC.

This chain uses TRBV20-1 with TRBJ2-7; unclear D gene. Between the trimmed V and J ends, which lost 4 bases and 2 bases, there was a span of 6 bases. Germline-derived CDR1 and CDR2 are DFQATT and SNEGSKA (reference sequence). The CDR3 spans 11 residues. The CDR3 region is CSAIAPYEQYF. The CDR3 DNA sequence: TGCAGTGCTATTGCCCCCTACGAGCAGTACTTC.

This clonotype was counted at least ten times. The rearrangement links TRBV12-3 or TRBV12-4 to TRBJ2-7; no firm D call. The CDR3 spans 12 residues. V lost 7 bases and J lost 1, with 8 bases in between. CDR3 protein: CASTTGSYEQYF. The CDR3 nucleotides read TGTGCCAGCACCACGGGTTCCTACGAGCAGTACTTC.

This clonotype was seen a handful of times. The V call is TRBV11-2, the J call TRBJ2-1, with 9 positions matching TRBD2. V lost 3 bases and J lost 8; bases outside the gene matches: 11. CDR1 and CDR2 from the germline V gene are SGHAT and FQNNGV. This CDR3 has 16 residues. Here the CDR3 reads CASSFDGLAFRDEQFF. The DNA of the CDR3 is TGTGCCAGCAGCTTTGATGGACTAGCGTTTAGGGATGAGCAGTTCTTC.

The chain employs TRBV2 and TRBJ2-1; weak D call: TRBD2 (6 bases). V was clipped by 7 bases and J by 1 base, with 17 bases between them. Germline assignment: CDR1 SNHLY and CDR2 FYNNEI. CDR3 size: 16 residues. In DNA, the CDR3 is TGTGCCAGCAATCCCTCCGCTGGGGGGTCCTACAATGAGCAGTTCTTC. This encodes CASNPSAGGSYNEQFF.

At least ten counts were recorded for this clonotype. The chain joins TRBV7-3 to TRBJ1-6; possibly TRBD1 for D (6 bases). This CDR3 spans 14 amino acids. V was pared by 4 bases and J by 10 bases, with 14 bases between. Per germline, CDR1 SGHTA and CDR2 FQGTGA. This CDR3 reads CASSSSVGGSPLHF. In nucleotides, the CDR3 is TGTGCCAGCAGCTCCTCAGTGGGGGGCTCACCCCTCCACTTT.

This clonotype occurred many times. V is TRBV6-6 and J is TRBJ1-1; maybe TRBD1 (6 bases). V was cut by 6 bases and J by 6 bases, with 14 bases left in between. The CDR3 consists of 13 residues. From germline, CDR1 is MNHNY and CDR2 SVGAGI (reference sequence). The CDR3 loop is CASRRRDRPEAFF. CDR3 bases: TGTGCCAGCAGAAGGCGAGACAGGCCTGAAGCTTTCTTT.

The rearrangement joins TRBV7-2 to TRBJ2-3, with 9 bases matching TRBD2. Germline assignment: CDR1 SGHTA and CDR2 FQGNSA. The J segment lost 5 bases and the V segment lost 0 bases, leaving 6 bases of the junction unmatched. This CDR3 spans 16 amino acids. The CDR3 DNA is TGTGCCAGCAGCTTAGCGGGCGCGGGAGGGGTAGATACGCAGTATTTT. Residues: CASSLAGAGGVDTQYF.

The V call is TRBV18, the J call TRBJ1-5; D remains ambiguous. The CDR3 is made up of 16 amino acids. V shed 2 bases and J shed 2 bases, with 13 bases lying between them. Germline V gene lookup returns CDR1 KGHSH and CDR2 LQKENI. The CDR3 is CASSPLGRVGNQPQHF. DNA of the CDR3: TGTGCCAGCTCACCATTGGGTAGGGTGGGCAATCAGCCCCAGCATTTT. Using reference TRBV18 and TRBJ1-5 for the parts outside the CDR3, the full variable domain is NAGVMQNPRHLVRRRGQEARLRCSPMKGHSHVYWYRQLPEEGLKFMVYLQKENIIDESGMPKERFSAEFPKEGPSILRIQQVVRGDSAAYFCASSPLGRVGNQPQHFGDGTRLSIL.

This clonotype was seen repeatedly, ten times or more. This chain uses TRBV9 with TRBJ2-3; 14 positions agree with TRBD2. After removal of 4 bases from V and 6 bases from J, the junction contained 7 bases not matched to a gene. CDR3 length: 16 amino acids. Germline V CDR1 and CDR2: SGDLS, YYNGEE. The CDR3 nucleotides read TGTGCCAGCAGCCTAAGACTAGCGGGGGGGCTGGATACGCAGTATTTT. This sequence encodes CASSLRLAGGLDTQYF.

This clonotype was counted ten times or more. The chain links TRBV12-3 or TRBV12-4 to TRBJ1-1; D is undetermined. The CDR3 contains 15 residues. V was clipped by 5 bases and J by 1 base, with 14 bases between them. The CDR3 bases are TGTGCCAGCAGTCTCCGGGATCCGGCGAACACTGAAGCTTTCTTT. Amino acids: CASSLRDPANTEAFF.

This chain connects TRBV6-2 or TRBV6-3 to TRBJ2-5; 11 nucleotides match TRBD2. V trimming: 5 bases; J trimming: 4 bases; junction bases outside the gene matches: 12. The CDR3 contains 17 residues. Per germline, CDR1 MNHEY and CDR2 SVGEGT. Here the CDR3 reads CASSPWASGRNGETQYF. The CDR3 coding sequence is TGTGCCAGCAGTCCCTGGGCTAGCGGGAGGAATGGAGAGACCCAGTACTTC.

The genes are TRBV9 and TRBJ2-7; 8 positions agree with TRBD1. The germline V gene encodes CDR1 SGDLS and CDR2 YYNGEE. The CDR3 covers 15 residues. After removal of 0 bases from V and 5 bases from J, the junction contained 7 bases not matched to a gene. For the CDR3, the DNA is TGTGCCAGCAGCGTAGTCCCGGACAGGGTCGACGAGCAGTACTTC. Its protein is CASSVVPDRVDEQYF.